This T cell receptor (beta chain) was sequenced during a study of cytomegalovirus exposure and HLA in healthy donors. Study observations and caveats: Later genetic work tied a missense DCLRE1C variant to beta-chain V and J trimming. Researchers reported in a later analysis that common viral pathogens appeared linked to several top clusters.

This clone occurred a few times. As yet, its antigen is unknown. The germline gives CDR1 SGHAT, CDR2 FQNNGV. V lost 3 bases to trimming and J lost 2 bases, with 22 bases between them. The length of the CDR3 is 18 residues. Primers included in the PCR were 60 Vbeta and 13 Jbeta primers. Produced via immunoSEQ multiplex PCR; TCRdb's table is partial and in-frame only. The sample holds more than 85,000 clones, about 13% seen once. The chain carries TRBV11-2 and TRBJ1-2; D is unresolved. Sequenced input: PBMCs. This sequence originates from a man aged 40-55 years in good health and CMV-seropositive. The CDR3 DNA reads TGTGCCAGCAGCTTTTCGAGGGCAGGACGACCTGTAAACTATGGCTACACCTTC. It codes for CASSFSRAGRPVNYGYTF.